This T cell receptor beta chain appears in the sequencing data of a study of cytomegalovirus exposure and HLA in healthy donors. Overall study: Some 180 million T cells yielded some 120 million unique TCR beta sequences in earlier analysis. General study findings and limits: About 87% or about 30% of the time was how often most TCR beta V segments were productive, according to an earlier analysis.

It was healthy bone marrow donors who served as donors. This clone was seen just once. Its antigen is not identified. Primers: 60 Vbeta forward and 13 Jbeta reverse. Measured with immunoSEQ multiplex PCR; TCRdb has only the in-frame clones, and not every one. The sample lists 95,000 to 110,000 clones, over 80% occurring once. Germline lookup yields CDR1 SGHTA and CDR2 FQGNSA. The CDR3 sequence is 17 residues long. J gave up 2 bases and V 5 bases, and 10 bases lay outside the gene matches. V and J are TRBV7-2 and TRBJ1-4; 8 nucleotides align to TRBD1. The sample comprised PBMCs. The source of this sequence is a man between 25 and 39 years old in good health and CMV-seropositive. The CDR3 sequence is CASSASGGGGTNEKLFF. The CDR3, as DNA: TGTGCCAGCAGCGCCTCAGGGGGCGGGGGCACTAATGAAAAACTGTTTTTT.